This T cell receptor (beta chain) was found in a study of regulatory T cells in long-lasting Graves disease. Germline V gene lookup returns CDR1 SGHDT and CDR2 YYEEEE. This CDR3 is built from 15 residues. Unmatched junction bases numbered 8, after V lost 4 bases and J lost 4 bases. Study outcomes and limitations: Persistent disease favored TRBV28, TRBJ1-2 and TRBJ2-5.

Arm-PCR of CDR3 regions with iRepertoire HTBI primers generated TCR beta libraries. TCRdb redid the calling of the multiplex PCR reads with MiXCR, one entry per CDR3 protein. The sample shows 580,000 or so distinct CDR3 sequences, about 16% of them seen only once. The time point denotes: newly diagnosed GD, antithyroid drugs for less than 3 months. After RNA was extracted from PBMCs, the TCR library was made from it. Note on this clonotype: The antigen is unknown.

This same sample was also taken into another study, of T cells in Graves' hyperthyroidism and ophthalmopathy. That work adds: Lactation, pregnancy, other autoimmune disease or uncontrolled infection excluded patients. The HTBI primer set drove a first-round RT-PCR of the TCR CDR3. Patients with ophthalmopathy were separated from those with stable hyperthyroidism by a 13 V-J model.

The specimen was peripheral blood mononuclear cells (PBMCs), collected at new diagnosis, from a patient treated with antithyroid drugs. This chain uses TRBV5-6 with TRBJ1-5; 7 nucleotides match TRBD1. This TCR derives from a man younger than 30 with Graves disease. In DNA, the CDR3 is TGTGCCAGCAGCCCGAGCGACAGGGTAAATCAGCCCCAGCATTTT. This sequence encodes CASSPSDRVNQPQHF.